This T cell receptor beta chain was profiled in a study of metastatic and nonmetastatic thyroid tumors (dated by TCRdb to the early 2020s). Study-level background: For patients with malignant and with benign thyroid disease, the researchers compared repertoires between peripheral blood samples and tumor or nodule tissue samples.

V is reduced by 7 bases and J by 5 bases, leaving a spacing of 16 bases between them. As encoded in the germline V gene, CDR1 is SGDLS while CDR2 is YYNGEE. From the cysteine through the phenylalanine, the CDR3 covers 14 amino acids. The kept DNA is CDR3 alone, 42 bases in frame from the first base. Results and caveats for the whole study, not just this receptor: TCR beta diversity was reported as significantly higher in malignant tumors than in benign nodules, in both blood and tumor samples.

None of the patients had been given any treatment before thyroid surgery. The study retrospectively analysed patient clinical samples collected from about 2012 to 2019 using T-cell receptor beta sequencing. The library was generated by PCR. Instrument on record: Illumina HiSeq 4000. High-throughput sequencing was used to profile the CDR3 region of the TCR beta-chain in every patient. Per the source publication's procedure: The researchers built a classifier to tell apart papillary thyroid cancer patients with distant metastasis, based on CDR3 differences among clinicopathological groups. The Shannon index was used to measure repertoire diversity, and the Morisita-Horn index was used to measure how similar tumor and blood repertoires were. TCRdb trimmed the raw reads at Q25, called clones with MiXCR and kept productive beta chains. TCRdb assigned the V and J calls; the authors' analysis was not used. This sample is represented by 30,000 to 40,000 clones; approximately 16% of them were singletons. The ten largest clones add up to around 20% of the sample.

At least ten counts were recorded for this clone. Its antigen target is currently unknown. No much larger clone is present one base from it, and per-base qualities are unavailable. This receptor was identified in a male donor with papillary thyroid cancer or a benign thyroid nodule (not recorded which). Some clones in this sample may be carry-over from other donors' samples. Sequences were obtained from blood. Recombination connected TRBV9 to TRBJ2-1; D gene: possibly TRBD2, on 6 matching bases. The DNA reads as follows: TGTGCCAGCGGAGGAGGGCTCATTCACAATGAGCAGTTCTTC. It translates as CASGGGLIHNEQFF. The CDR3 plus the reference TRBV9 and TRBJ2-1 genes for the other parts give the full variable domain: DSGVTQTPKHLITATGQRVTLRCSPRSGDLSVYWYQQSLDQGLQFLIQYYNGEERAKGNILERFSAQQFPDLHSELNLSSLELGDSALYFCASGGGLIHNEQFFGPGTRLTVL.